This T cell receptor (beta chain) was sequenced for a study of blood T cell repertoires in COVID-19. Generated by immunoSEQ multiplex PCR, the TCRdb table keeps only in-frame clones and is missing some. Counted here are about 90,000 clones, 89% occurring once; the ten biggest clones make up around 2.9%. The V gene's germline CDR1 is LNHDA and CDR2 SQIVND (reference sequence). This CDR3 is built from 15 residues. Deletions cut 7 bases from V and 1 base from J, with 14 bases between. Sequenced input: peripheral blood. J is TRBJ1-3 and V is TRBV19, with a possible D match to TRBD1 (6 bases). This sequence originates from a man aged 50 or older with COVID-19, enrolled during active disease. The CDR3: CASTPATGSGNTIYF. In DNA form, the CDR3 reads TGTGCCAGTACCCCCGCCACAGGGTCTGGAAACACCATATATTTT. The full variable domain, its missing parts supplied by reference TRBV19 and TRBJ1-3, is DGGITQSPKYLFRKEGQNVTLSCEQNLNHDAMYWYRQDPGQGLRLIYYSQIVNDFQKGDIAEGYSVSREKKESFPLTVTSAQKNPTAFYLCASTPATGSGNTIYFGEGSWLTVV.